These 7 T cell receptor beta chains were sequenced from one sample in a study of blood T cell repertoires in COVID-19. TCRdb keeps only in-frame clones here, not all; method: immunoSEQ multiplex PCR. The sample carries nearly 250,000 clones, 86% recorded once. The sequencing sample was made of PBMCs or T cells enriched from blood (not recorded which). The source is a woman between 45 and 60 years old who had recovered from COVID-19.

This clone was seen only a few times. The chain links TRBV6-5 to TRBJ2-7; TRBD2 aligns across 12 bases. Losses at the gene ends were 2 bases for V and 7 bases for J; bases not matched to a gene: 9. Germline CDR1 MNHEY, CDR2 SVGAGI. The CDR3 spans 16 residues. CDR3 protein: CASSYPEGLAGLEQYF. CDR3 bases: TGTGCCAGCAGTTACCCCGAGGGACTAGCGGGCCTAGAGCAGTACTTC.

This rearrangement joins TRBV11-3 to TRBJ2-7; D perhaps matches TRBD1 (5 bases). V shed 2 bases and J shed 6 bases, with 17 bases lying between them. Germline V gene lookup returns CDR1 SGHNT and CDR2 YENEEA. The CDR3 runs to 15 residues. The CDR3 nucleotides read TGTGCCAGCAGCTTACTAGATAGGGGCGACGGCGAGCAGTACTTC. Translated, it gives CASSLLDRGDGEQYF.

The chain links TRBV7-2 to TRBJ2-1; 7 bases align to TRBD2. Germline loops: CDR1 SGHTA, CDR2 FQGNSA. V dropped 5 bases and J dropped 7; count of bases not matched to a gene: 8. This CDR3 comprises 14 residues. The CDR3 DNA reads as TGTGCCAGCAGCCCCCTAGCGGCTGAGAATGAGCAGTTCTTC. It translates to CASSPLAAENEQFF.

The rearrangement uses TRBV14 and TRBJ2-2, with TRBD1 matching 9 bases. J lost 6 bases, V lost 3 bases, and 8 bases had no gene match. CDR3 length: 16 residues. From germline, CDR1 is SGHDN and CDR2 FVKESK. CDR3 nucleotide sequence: TGTGCCAGCAGCCATGTTTGGGACAGGGATTCCGGGGAGCTGTTTTTT. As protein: CASSHVWDRDSGELFF.

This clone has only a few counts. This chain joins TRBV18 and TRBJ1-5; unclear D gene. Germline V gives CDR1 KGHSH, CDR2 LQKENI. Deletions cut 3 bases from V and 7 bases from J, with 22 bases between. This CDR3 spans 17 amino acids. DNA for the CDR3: TGTGCCAGCTCACCGCTCGAGCGGTCGCGGGTAGGGCAGCCCCAGCATTTT. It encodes CASSPLERSRVGQPQHF.

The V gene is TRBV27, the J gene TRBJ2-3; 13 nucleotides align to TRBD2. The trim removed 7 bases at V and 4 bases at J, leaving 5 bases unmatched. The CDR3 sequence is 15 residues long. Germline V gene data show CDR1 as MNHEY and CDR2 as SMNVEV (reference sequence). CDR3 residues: CASIGLAGAADTQYF. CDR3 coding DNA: TGTGCCAGCATCGGACTAGCGGGAGCTGCAGATACGCAGTATTTT.

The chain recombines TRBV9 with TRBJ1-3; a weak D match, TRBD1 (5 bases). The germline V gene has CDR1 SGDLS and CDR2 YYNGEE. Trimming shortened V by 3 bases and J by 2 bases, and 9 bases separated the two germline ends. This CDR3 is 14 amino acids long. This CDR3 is CASSDSGAGNTIYF. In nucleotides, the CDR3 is TGTGCCAGCAGCGACTCGGGGGCTGGAAACACCATATATTTT. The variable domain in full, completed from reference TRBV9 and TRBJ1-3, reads DSGVTQTPKHLITATGQRVTLRCSPRSGDLSVYWYQQSLDQGLQFLIQYYNGEERAKGNILERFSAQQFPDLHSELNLSSLELGDSALYFCASSDSGAGNTIYFGEGSWLTVV.